This record looks at one TCR beta chain sequence and its context. It has no known antigen specificity. No much larger clone is present one base from it, and per-base qualities are unavailable. Using the deep immunoSEQ assay, TCR CDR3 regions were amplified from genomic DNA by multiplex PCR. Extracted genomic DNA from each cell subset was distributed evenly across all wells of several immunoSEQ 96-well plates, and each plate was treated as a replicate. For sorted subsets, roughly 200 ng of genomic DNA, equivalent to around 29,000 T cell genomes, went into each replicate PCR. Purified libraries were measured with a Qubit 3.0 fluorometer, size-checked on a Bioanalyzer 2100, and measured again with the KAPA Library Quantification kit. Each immunoSEQ 96-well plate was sequenced on its own single-read 150-cycle Illumina NextSeq 550 flow cell. Turning to the authors' computational methods: Because the immunoSEQ output included only junctional sequences and no quality scores, the filtering could not be the same as the filtering used for full-length reads. To assign V/J genes and CDR3, sequences were annotated against IMGT germline references using PyIR, a Python wrapper for IgBLAST v1.9. Any read was removed if the V/J assignment was weak (E-value above 1e-6), the CDR3 was missing, or the read contained stop codons, out-of-frame junctions, or ambiguous translated residues. A V3J clonotype was defined by an identical inferred V gene, J gene, and CDR3 amino acid sequence. Percentage overlap between repertoires was computed as shared unique clonotypes divided by the size of the smaller repertoire. Richness of each repertoire was evaluated using RTK rarefaction, the Chao1 estimator, and Recon v2.1 estimates of unobserved clonotypes. OLGA was used to compute generation probabilities for all TCRbeta clonotypes that the gDNA method yielded from a handful of donors. The table was pulled from immuneACCESS by TCRdb, which kept in-frame rearrangements only. Such tables lose some clones; where checked, under half of the loss comes from unresolved V genes, and the rest has no known cause. V, J and clone size derive from that table, while D and trimming were established from the DNA sequence. The sample profile shows 2 million or so clones; approximately 94% of them were found once. Roughly 1% of the sample rests with the top ten.

Germline trimming amounts to 3 bases on V and 0 bases on J, with 3 as the count of junction bases outside the gene matches. The CDR3 runs 17 amino acids, cysteine and phenylalanine included. This entry keeps only the CDR3 DNA: 51 bases, framed from base 1. Looking up the germline V gene (reference sequence) yields CDR1 SEHNR and CDR2 FQNEAQ. The source of the sample is a study of shared clonotypes between healthy human individuals (dated by TCRdb to 2018 to 2021). Concerning the study at large: Three men and a couple of women, aged 18 to 49 years, made up the cohort. For each donor, CD4 naive and CD4 memory were each given three plates, CD8 naive was given two plates, and CD8 memory was given one plate. To estimate repertoire size and how much clonotypes are shared between individuals, the study performed deep sequencing of blood TCR repertoires from 4 to 6 healthy adults. Libraries were prepared and TCR repertoires were sequenced by different laboratories using diverse techniques, in order to increase sequencing depth and limit assay-specific biases. Each donor's leukapheresis produced roughly between roughly 0.85 and 9.5 billion PBMCs. What the study reported, not specific to this receptor: Only blood was sampled, and tissue TCR repertoires likely differ from those in blood. Estimated clonotype richness was generally larger for naive than for memory subsets. Because the study included only a small number of donors, the genetic and exposure-history diversity represented was limited. Higher generation probabilities were observed for clonotypes shared by all four sorted-subset donors than for non-shared clonotypes. Incomplete sequencing was indicated by rarefaction of sorted-subset datasets, despite the large sequencing depth. Across a few donors, approximately 5% of naive CD4, more than 3% of naive CD8, around 2.5% of memory CD4, and over 0.35% of memory CD8 clonotypes were shared. Pairwise subsampling led to the expectation that sequencing depth would affect the degree of clonotype sharing among donors.

For the CD8 naive samples, CD45RO-negative cells were positively selected for CCR7, yielding a CD45RA+CCR7+ population from which TemRA cells were excluded. Healthy HIV-negative adults with no recently reported acute infections or vaccinations were included as donors. Every donor was a Caucasian adult residing in Nashville, Tennessee, USA. Blood was obtained by leukapheresis, after which PBMCs were separated by Ficoll-Histopaque density gradient centrifugation and cryopreserved in liquid nitrogen vapor phase. Purity and quantity of every magnetically sorted T cell population were checked by analytical flow cytometry. From each sorted fraction, genomic DNA was isolated and quantified by UV absorbance on a Nanodrop 2000c.

The receptor was derived from a man younger than 30 in good health. Sequenced: naive CD8+ T cells sorted from blood. Interpreted using the paper, the cell subset or site label stands for: CD45RA+CCR7+. The chain links TRBV7-9 with TRBJ2-3, and TRBD2 matches 13 of the central bases. The CDR3 region: CASSLLLAGGSTDTQYF. The DNA sequence reads TGTGCCAGCAGCTTGCTACTAGCGGGGGGGAGCACAGATACGCAGTATTTT.